These T cell receptor beta chains were read from a single sample in a study of blood T cell repertoires in COVID-19. The assay was immunoSEQ multiplex PCR, and TCRdb's table has in-frame clones only and misses some. The sample contains 140,000 or so clones, around 90% of which appear only once. The material sequenced was peripheral blood. The receptors stem from a woman in her forties or fifties with acute or convalescent COVID-19. The CDR3 runs from the conserved cysteine through the conserved F or W. A D gene is named only where the DNA matches it firmly. Only some rows state a clone size, as once, few, many or a class for expanded clones.

CDR3 DNA,CDR3 protein,V gene,clone size,J gene,D gene
TGTGCCAGCAGTTTACCGGGTAACTATGGCTACACCTTC,CASSLPGNYGYTF,TRBV28,NA,TRBJ1-2,NA
TGCAGTGCTAGTCCCCACGGGGATTTTAGAAGCCTGGTTTGGGTCGAGCAGTACTTC,CSASPHGDFRSLVWVEQYF,TRBV20-1,few,TRBJ2-7,NA
TGTGCAAGTCGCGCCGGGCTAAACAGGGGGATGAACACTGAAGCTTTCTTT,CASRAGLNRGMNTEAFF,TRBV12-2,NA,TRBJ1-1,NA
TGTGCTAGCAGCTCCCCCCCACAGGGCCCTAGCTCCTACGAGCAGTACTTC,CASSSPPQGPSSYEQYF,TRBV7-7,NA,TRBJ2-7,NA
TGTGCCAGCAGTGAGGCAGGGGTCATCACAGATACGCAGTATTTT,CASSEAGVITDTQYF,TRBV6-1,NA,TRBJ2-3,NA
TGTGCCAGCAGCTTAGAGCACCCCTACGATGAGCAGTTCTTC,CASSLEHPYDEQFF,TRBV11-2,NA,TRBJ2-1,NA
TGTGCCAGCAGCTTGGGGGACTTCGATACGCAGTATTTT,CASSLGDFDTQYF,TRBV5-4,NA,TRBJ2-3,NA
TGTGCCAGCAGTTATGGGGACTACTCCTACGAGCAGTACTTC,CASSYGDYSYEQYF,TRBV6-5,NA,TRBJ2-7,TRBD2
TGTGCCAGCACTTCGACAGGGAACACCGGGGAGCTGTTTTTT,CASTSTGNTGELFF,TRBV28,NA,TRBJ2-2,NA
TGTGCCATCAGTGAGTCAGTTAGTGGGACAGGGAAGCTTGGCTACACCTTC,CAISESVSGTGKLGYTF,TRBV10-3,NA,TRBJ1-2,TRBD1
TGTGCCAGCAGTTTAAAGGGGACGGGGGGTTTACTCCATGAAGCTTTCTTT,CASSLKGTGGLLHEAFF,TRBV27,NA,TRBJ1-1,NA
TGTGCCAGCAGCTTGCGGGGTCTAAGGAATGAGCAGTTCTTC,CASSLRGLRNEQFF,TRBV7-3,NA,TRBJ2-1,NA
TGTGCCGGCCGGGGGGACGAAAACATTCAGTACTTC,CAGRGDENIQYF,TRBV6-6,NA,TRBJ2-4,TRBD2
TGCGCCAGCAGCTTGGAGGGGAGGAGCAATCAGCCCCAGCATTTT,CASSLEGRSNQPQHF,TRBV5-1,NA,TRBJ1-5,NA
TGTGCCAGCAGTGAATTGCCTACTCGGACCCAGTACTTC,CASSELPTRTQYF,TRBV6-1,NA,TRBJ2-5,NA
TGTGCCAGCAGTGGGGGTAGAAGCGGGAGAAGGTATGAGCAGTTCTTC,CASSGGRSGRRYEQFF,TRBV2,NA,TRBJ2-1,TRBD2
TGTGCCAGCAGCCAAGAGTCAGGGGATATGAACACTGAAGCTTTCTTT,CASSQESGDMNTEAFF,TRBV3-1/TRBV3-2,NA,TRBJ1-1,NA
TGCGCCAGCAGCTTGACAGGGTTGTACAATGAGCAGTTCTTC,CASSLTGLYNEQFF,TRBV5-1,once,TRBJ2-1,NA
TGTGCCAGTAGTATAGCGGCGGTCTATGGCTACACCTTC,CASSIAAVYGYTF,TRBV19,NA,TRBJ1-2,NA
TGTGCCAGCAGCTTAAGGACCGCCGGGACAGGGGTGGAGGAGACCCAGTACTTC,CASSLRTAGTGVEETQYF,TRBV7-3,NA,TRBJ2-5,TRBD1
TGCGCGAGTGGACAGGGCACACACACAGATACGCAGTATTTT,CASGQGTHTDTQYF,TRBV10-1,NA,TRBJ2-3,TRBD1
TGCGCCAGCAGCTCTCTACTAGCGGGGGGCCAGATCACAGATACGCAGTATTTT,CASSSLLAGGQITDTQYF,TRBV5-1,NA,TRBJ2-3,TRBD2
TGCGCCAGCAGCTTATTAGCGGGAGGGCCCTCGACCGGGGAGCTGTTTTTT,CASSLLAGGPSTGELFF,TRBV5-1,NA,TRBJ2-2,TRBD2
TGTGCCAGCAGCGTAGCTCAGGCAGGGCCCTACGAGCAGTACTTC,CASSVAQAGPYEQYF,TRBV9,once,TRBJ2-7,NA
TGTGCCACCAGCGCGGGGGCCTTATACTACGAGCAGTACTTC,CATSAGALYYEQYF,TRBV24-1,NA,TRBJ2-7,NA
TGTGCCAGCAGCCAAGATCAGGGACTTAGTACAAAACTGTTTTTT,CASSQDQGLSTKLFF,TRBV3-1/TRBV3-2,NA,TRBJ1-4,NA
TGTGCCAGCAGCATAAGTGGACAGGGCACCGGGGAGCTGTTTTTT,CASSISGQGTGELFF,TRBV9,NA,TRBJ2-2,TRBD1
TGTGCCAGCAGCTTAGTGTCAGGGGAGACCTACGAGCAGTACTTC,CASSLVSGETYEQYF,TRBV11-3,NA,TRBJ2-7,NA
TGTGCCAGCAGTGAAGCCGGCAGGGCCCTCCACTTT,CASSEAGRALHF,TRBV2,NA,TRBJ1-6,NA
TGTGCCAGCAATCGACAGGGGGATCAGCCCCAGCATTTT,CASNRQGDQPQHF,TRBV3-1/TRBV3-2,NA,TRBJ1-5,TRBD1
TGTGCCAGCAGCCGCCCGGGGTCCTACGAGCAGTACTTC,CASSRPGSYEQYF,TRBV5-4,NA,TRBJ2-7,NA
TGTGCCAGCAGCCAAAGAGGGGGCCTTGGAAACACCATATATTTT,CASSQRGGLGNTIYF,TRBV3-1/TRBV3-2,NA,TRBJ1-3,TRBD1
TGTGCCAGCAGTTACGGGGCCGGGACAGGGGAAGGCTACACCTTC,CASSYGAGTGEGYTF,TRBV6-5,NA,TRBJ1-2,TRBD1
TGTGCCAGCAGTTTTTCAACGGGGGGCTTGGGTAACACTGAAGCTTTCTTT,CASSFSTGGLGNTEAFF,TRBV21-1,NA,TRBJ1-1,NA
TGTGCCAGCAGTGAATTTAGCTACGAGAGGTTTCTCTCCTACGAGCAGTACTTC,CASSEFSYERFLSYEQYF,TRBV6-1,NA,TRBJ2-7,NA
TGTGCCAGCAGCTTAGTTTGGCCTGGGACTTATGGCTACACCTTC,CASSLVWPGTYGYTF,TRBV7-9,once,TRBJ1-2,NA
TGTGCCAGCAGCTCCTATAGCGGGAGGGACAATGAGCAGTTCTTC,CASSSYSGRDNEQFF,TRBV6-5,NA,TRBJ2-1,TRBD2
TGCGCCAGCAGCTTGGCACAGGGGTGGACTGAAGCTTTCTTT,CASSLAQGWTEAFF,TRBV5-1,NA,TRBJ1-1,TRBD1
TGTGCCAGCAGCTTGGACAGGGCCGGGACCCAGTACTTC,CASSLDRAGTQYF,TRBV11-2,NA,TRBJ2-5,TRBD1
TGTGCCAGCAGCTTAGGAGTTGAGCAGTTCTTC,CASSLGVEQFF,TRBV7-8,NA,TRBJ2-1,NA
TGCGCCAGCAGCCAGGCTCGGTCCTATTCACCCCTCCACTTT,CASSQARSYSPLHF,TRBV5-1,NA,TRBJ1-6,NA
TGTGCCAGCAGTGAGCGGACTTTAGAGGGCTACACCTTC,CASSERTLEGYTF,TRBV2,NA,TRBJ1-2,NA